The T cell receptor (beta chain) under discussion was sequenced for a study of cytotoxic CD8 clonotypes in ibrutinib-treated CLL. Some clones are missing from TCRdb's copy, which holds only in-frame ones; the method was immunoSEQ multiplex PCR. The sample consists of more than 200,000 clones, approximately 79% of them appearing once. The sample was PBMCs, taken after 12 months of ibrutinib treatment. The TCR originated in a human donor with chronic lymphocytic leukemia.

CDR3 in amino acids: CASSSTGWNTEAFF. The DNA of the CDR3 is TGTGCCAGCAGTTCGACAGGTTGGAACACTGAAGCTTTCTTT. The chain recombines TRBV28 with TRBJ1-1, with D tentatively TRBD1 (6 bases). Germline values: CDR1 MDHEN, CDR2 SYDVKM. V gave up 4 bases and J gave up 1 base, with 10 bases separating them. This CDR3 comprises 14 residues.